What follows are 9 T cell receptor beta chains derived from one specimen sequenced in a study of T cells in Graves' hyperthyroidism and ophthalmopathy. RNA transcripts served as the template for amplifying TCR beta CDR3 regions. Carried out on the TCR CDR3, a first-round RT-PCR used the HTBI primer set. MiXCR, run by TCRdb on the multiplex PCR reads, gives a single entry per CDR3 protein. The sample has around 520,000 distinct CDR3 sequences; approximately 14% are singletons. The sequenced sample consisted of blood. These receptors all come from a woman under 30 with Graves' hyperthyroidism.

The sample holds many counts of this clonotype. J is TRBJ2-1 and V is TRBV28, with 10 bases aligning to TRBD2. The V and J ends lost 6 bases and 4 bases, in that order; junction bases with no gene match: 6. This CDR3 region has 15 residues. Germline CDR1 and CDR2: MDHEN and SYDVKM. The CDR3 DNA follows: TGTGCCAGCAGCCCGGGACTAGCGTTTTACAATGAGCAGTTCTTC. Translating it yields CASSPGLAFYNEQFF.

This clonotype was observed a handful of times. The chain uses TRBV9 and TRBJ2-1; D ambiguous. The germline CDR1 and CDR2 sequences are SGDLS and YYNGEE. CDR3 length equals 13 residues. Trimming took 0 bases from V and 8 from J, leaving 9 bases between them. This chain's CDR3 is CASSVGTQDEQFF. The CDR3 DNA follows: TGTGCCAGCAGCGTAGGGACGCAGGATGAGCAGTTCTTC. Filled out from reference TRBV9 and TRBJ2-1, the complete variable domain reads DSGVTQTPKHLITATGQRVTLRCSPRSGDLSVYWYQQSLDQGLQFLIQYYNGEERAKGNILERFSAQQFPDLHSELNLSSLELGDSALYFCASSVGTQDEQFFGPGTRLTVL.

The rearrangement joins TRBV10-3 to TRBJ1-5; weak D call: TRBD1 (5 bases). With 4 bases removed from V and 2 bases from J, the gap between germline ends came to 12 bases. Germline V gene lookup returns CDR1 ENHRY and CDR2 SYGVKD. The CDR3 runs 15 residues. CDR3 loop: CAISVGESGNQPQHF. DNA for the CDR3: TGTGCCATCAGTGTAGGGGAGTCGGGCAATCAGCCCCAGCATTTT.

There are many counts of this clonotype. This sequence joins TRBV7-8 and TRBJ2-1; 9 bases are shared with TRBD1. Per the germline V gene, CDR1 is SGHVS and CDR2 is FQNEAQ. This CDR3 is 15 amino acids long. Unmatched junction bases numbered 8, after V lost 3 bases and J lost 8 bases. CDR3 residues: CASSFGQGILDEQFF. The CDR3 nucleotides are TGTGCCAGCAGCTTTGGACAGGGGATTTTGGATGAGCAGTTCTTC.

CDR3 sequence: CASSFGLANNEQFF. The DNA for the CDR3 is TGTGCCAGCAGCTTTGGACTAGCGAACAATGAGCAGTTCTTC. The chain carries TRBV7-3 and TRBJ2-1, with 9 bases identical to TRBD2. V was clipped by 3 bases and J by 5 bases; unmatched bases: 2. Germline V lookup: CDR1 SGHTA, CDR2 FQGTGA. The CDR3 is 14 amino acids.

This clonotype was seen ten or more times. The rearrangement uses TRBV7-9 and TRBJ1-5; D perhaps matches TRBD1 (6 bases). V was pared by 1 base and J by 4 bases, with 14 bases between. The CDR3 consists of 16 residues. Germline CDR1 is SEHNR and CDR2 is FQNEAQ (reference sequence). The CDR3 spells CASSLDSDRYNQPQHF. The CDR3 DNA reads as TGTGCCAGCAGCTTAGATTCCGACAGGTATAATCAGCCCCAGCATTTT. The full variable domain, in which reference TRBV7-9 and TRBJ1-5 provide the parts outside the CDR3, is DTGVSQNPRHKITKRGQNVTFRCDPISEHNRLYWYRQTLGQGPEFLTYFQNEAQLEKSRLLSDRFSAERPKGSFSTLEIQRTEQGDSAMYLCASSLDSDRYNQPQHFGDGTRLSIL.

This clonotype appeared a few times. The chain uses TRBV29-1 and TRBJ1-3; D is undetermined. Trimming stripped 2 bases from V and 0 bases from J, with 5 bases between. The CDR3 has 13 residues. The germline V gene encodes CDR1 SQVTM and CDR2 ANQGSEA. CDR3 amino acids: CSVEQVSGNTIYF. CDR3 coding DNA: TGCAGCGTTGAACAGGTCTCTGGAAACACCATATATTTT.

This clonotype was detected many times. The chain joins TRBV12-3 or TRBV12-4 to TRBJ1-1; 11 positions match TRBD1. The junction had 1 base not matched to a gene; V was cut back by 4 bases and J by 3 bases. The CDR3 loop spans 14 amino acids. The CDR3 region has the DNA TGTGCCAGCAGTTGGGGACAGGGGGACACTGAAGCTTTCTTT. Translated, it gives CASSWGQGDTEAFF.

This clonotype was observed many times. V and J are TRBV3-1 and TRBJ1-3; possible D gene TRBD1, 6 bases. Between the trimmed V and J ends, which lost 4 bases and 2 bases, there was a span of 9 bases. The CDR3 sequence is 14 residues long. CDR1 LGHDT and CDR2 YNNKEL come from the germline V gene (reference sequence). CDR3 residues: CASSLWTAGNTIYF. The CDR3 nucleotides are TGTGCCAGCAGCCTTTGGACAGCTGGAAACACCATATATTTT. Full variable domain (rest looked up from reference TRBV3-1 and TRBJ1-3): DTAVSQTPKYLVTQMGNDKSIKCEQNLGHDTMYWYKQDSKKFLKIMFSYNNKELIINETVPNRFSPKSPDKAHLNLHINSLELGDSAVYFCASSLWTAGNTIYFGEGSWLTVV.